This T cell receptor (beta chain) was identified in a study of T cells in Graves' hyperthyroidism and ophthalmopathy. Study-level points and caveats: With a median lead of around 6.7 months before onset, the model predicted ophthalmopathy.

Researchers amplified the TCR beta CDR3 regions from RNA transcripts. A set of HTBI primers served as the primers for a first-round RT-PCR of the TCR CDR3. MiXCR was run by TCRdb on the multiplex PCR reads, yielding one entry per CDR3 protein. This sample yields a few hundred thousand distinct CDR3 sequences, of which about 20% are seen a single time; around 4% belongs to the top ten. Stable disease denoted Graves' hyperthyroidism without ophthalmopathy progression within 18 months. Orbital computed tomography, thyroid ultrasound, serum thyroxine and TRAb, and clinical symptoms together informed the diagnoses. PBMCs were derived from about 9.1 ml fresh peripheral blood. Ten or more counts support this clonotype. The antigen is unknown. The V gene's germline CDR1 is SEHNR and CDR2 FQNEAQ (reference sequence). CDR3 length: 15 amino acids. J was trimmed by 0 bases and V by 5 bases; bases with no gene match: 6.

The V call is TRBV7-9, the J call TRBJ1-1; 7 positions match TRBD1. The sequence derives from a woman aged 18 to 35 with Graves' hyperthyroidism. The sequenced sample consisted of blood. This CDR3 is CASSSRGALNTEAFF. Here the CDR3 DNA reads TGTGCCAGCAGCAGCAGGGGGGCGCTGAACACTGAAGCTTTCTTT.